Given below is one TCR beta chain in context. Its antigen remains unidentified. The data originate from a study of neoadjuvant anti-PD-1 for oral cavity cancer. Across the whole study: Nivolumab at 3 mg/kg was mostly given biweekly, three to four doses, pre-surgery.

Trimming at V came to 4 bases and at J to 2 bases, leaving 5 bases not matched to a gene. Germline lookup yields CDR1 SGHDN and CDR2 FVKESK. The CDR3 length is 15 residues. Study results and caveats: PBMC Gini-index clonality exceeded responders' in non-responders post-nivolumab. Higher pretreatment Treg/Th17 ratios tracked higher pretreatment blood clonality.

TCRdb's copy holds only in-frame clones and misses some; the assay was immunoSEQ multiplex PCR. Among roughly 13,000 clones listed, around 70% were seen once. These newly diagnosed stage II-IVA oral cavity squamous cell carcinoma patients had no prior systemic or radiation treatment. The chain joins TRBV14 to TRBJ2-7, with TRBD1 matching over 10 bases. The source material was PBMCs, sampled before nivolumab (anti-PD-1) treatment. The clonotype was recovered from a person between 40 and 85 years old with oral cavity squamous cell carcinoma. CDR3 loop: CASSREGQGPYEQYF. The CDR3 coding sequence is TGTGCCAGCAGCCGAGAGGGACAGGGGCCCTACGAGCAGTACTTC.